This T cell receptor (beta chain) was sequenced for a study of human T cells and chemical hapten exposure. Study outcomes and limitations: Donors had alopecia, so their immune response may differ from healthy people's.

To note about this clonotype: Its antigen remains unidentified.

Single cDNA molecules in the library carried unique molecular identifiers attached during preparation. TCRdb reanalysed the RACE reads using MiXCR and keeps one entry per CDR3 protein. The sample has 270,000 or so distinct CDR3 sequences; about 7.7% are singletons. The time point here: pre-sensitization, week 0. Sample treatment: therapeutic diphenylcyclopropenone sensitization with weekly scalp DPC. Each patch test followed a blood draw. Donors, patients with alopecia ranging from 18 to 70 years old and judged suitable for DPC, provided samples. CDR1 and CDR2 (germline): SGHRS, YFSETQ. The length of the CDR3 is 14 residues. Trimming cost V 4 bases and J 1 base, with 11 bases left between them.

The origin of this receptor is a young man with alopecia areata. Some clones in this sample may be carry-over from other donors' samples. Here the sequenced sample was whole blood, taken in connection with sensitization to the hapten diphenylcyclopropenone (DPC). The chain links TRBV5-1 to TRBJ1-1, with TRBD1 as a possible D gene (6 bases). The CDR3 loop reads CASSARTANTEAFF. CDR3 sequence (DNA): TGCGCCAGCAGCGCAAGGACAGCGAACACTGAAGCTTTCTTT.